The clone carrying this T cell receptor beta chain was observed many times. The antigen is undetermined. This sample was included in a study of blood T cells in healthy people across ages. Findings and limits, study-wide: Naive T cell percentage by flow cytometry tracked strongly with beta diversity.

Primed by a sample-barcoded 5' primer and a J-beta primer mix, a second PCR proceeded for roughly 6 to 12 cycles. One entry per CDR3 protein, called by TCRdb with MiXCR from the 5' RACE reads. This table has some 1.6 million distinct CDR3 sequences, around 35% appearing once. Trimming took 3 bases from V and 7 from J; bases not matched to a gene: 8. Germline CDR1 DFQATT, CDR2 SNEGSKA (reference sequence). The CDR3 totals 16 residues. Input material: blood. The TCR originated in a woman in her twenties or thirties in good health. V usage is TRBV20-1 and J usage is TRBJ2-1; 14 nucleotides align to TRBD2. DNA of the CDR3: TGCAGTGCTAGGGGGACTAGCGGGAGTCGAATTAATGAGCAGTTCTTC. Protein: CSARGTSGSRINEQFF.